This T cell receptor (beta chain) was sequenced in a study of CD8+ T cells in alopecia areata. Notes on the study in general: Normal scalp had lower clonality than lesional scalp, with alopecia totalis/universalis lesions showing this most strongly.

This clone came up many times. The antigen remains unidentified. cDNA reverse transcribed from extracted RNA served as the sequencing template. Clones were read by immunoSEQ multiplex PCR, and TCRdb kept only the in-frame ones, dropping some. The table shows 100,000 to 150,000 clones, with roughly 50% occurring only once. The germline CDR1 and CDR2 sequences are SGHTA and FQGNSA. V was cut by 5 bases and J by 1 base, with 12 bases left in between. This CDR3 has 14 amino acids. Sequences were obtained from NKG2D-low CD8+ T cells sorted from blood. This clonotype was obtained from a human donor with alopecia areata. The chain uses TRBV7-2 and TRBJ2-7, with D perhaps matching TRBD1 (5 bases). The CDR3 region has the DNA TGTGCCAGCAGCAGAACAGGCGCTTCCTACGAGCAGTACTTC. Amino acids: CASSRTGASYEQYF.